What follows are 19 T cell receptor beta chains derived from one specimen sequenced in a study of CD8+ T cells in alopecia areata. RNA was isolated and reverse transcribed to cDNA, the sequencing template. The protocol was immunoSEQ multiplex PCR, while the TCRdb copy is restricted to in-frame clones and leaves out a portion. The data hold roughly 150,000 clones, with over 45% observed a single time. The material sequenced was CD4+ T cells sorted from blood. The receptors were sampled from a human donor with alopecia areata.

The chain combines TRBV5-1 with TRBJ2-7; D gene ambiguous. The CDR3 loop spans 12 amino acids. Germline assignment: CDR1 SGHRS and CDR2 YFSETQ. Trimming pared 0 bases from V and 5 bases from J, leaving 6 bases between. The CDR3 here is CASSLVKHEQYF. In DNA, the CDR3 is TGCGCCAGCAGCTTGGTCAAGCACGAGCAGTACTTC.

The chain's CDR3 is CASSTQTGDTQYF. In nucleotides, the CDR3 is TGTGCCAGCAGTACACAGACCGGAGATACGCAGTATTTT. This chain uses TRBV2 with TRBJ2-3; D unclear. CDR1 is SNHLY, CDR2 FYNNEI, per germline. Trimming shortened V by 5 bases and J by 5 bases, and 11 bases separated the two germline ends. The CDR3 is made up of 13 amino acids.

The chain employs TRBV9 and TRBJ2-2, with D perhaps TRBD1 (5 bases). V dropped 4 bases and J dropped 5 bases, with 9 bases sitting between them. Per the germline V gene, CDR1 is SGDLS and CDR2 is YYNGEE. This CDR3 has 13 residues. CDR3: CASSPQGTGELFF. CDR3 coding DNA: TGTGCCAGCAGCCCTCAGGGTACCGGGGAGCTGTTTTTT.

V is TRBV7-9 and J is TRBJ2-7; 7 nucleotides match TRBD2. Trimming took 4 bases from V and 2 from J; bases not matched to a gene: 14. Germline CDR1 reads SEHNR; CDR2 reads FQNEAQ (reference sequence). CDR3 length: 17 amino acids. The CDR3 DNA reads as TGTGCCAGCAGCTACCTCCCCGCGGGAGTAATGACCTACGAGCAGTACTTC. This sequence encodes CASSYLPAGVMTYEQYF.

This clone was picked up one time. The chain is built from TRBV28 and TRBJ2-1; 12 bases are shared with TRBD2. This CDR3 comprises 15 residues. J was trimmed by 6 bases and V by 5 bases; bases with no gene match: 5. Looked up from germline, CDR1 is MDHEN and CDR2 is SYDVKM. In nucleotides, the CDR3 is TGTGCCAGCAGTCTAACTAGCGGGAGGTTCAATGAGCAGTTCTTC. It encodes CASSLTSGRFNEQFF.

The gene calls are TRBV30 and TRBJ2-7; TRBD1 is a possible D gene (6 bases). Germline values: CDR1 GTSNPN, CDR2 SVGIG (reference sequence). Deletions cut 3 bases from V and 2 bases from J, with 11 bases between. This CDR3 is built from 13 residues. CDR3: CAWRGGVAYEQYF. The CDR3 DNA is TGTGCCTGGAGAGGGGGAGTCGCCTACGAGCAGTACTTC.

The chain employs TRBV2 and TRBJ1-1; a possible D gene is TRBD1 (5 bases). V was cut by 4 bases and J by 0 bases, with 9 bases left in between. The CDR3 contains 14 residues. Germline CDR1 SNHLY, CDR2 FYNNEI. CDR3 coding DNA: TGTGCCAGCAGTGTCCAGGGAATGAACACTGAAGCTTTCTTT. It codes for CASSVQGMNTEAFF.

This chain uses TRBV28 with TRBJ1-1; D is unresolved. Germline V gene lookup returns CDR1 MDHEN and CDR2 SYDVKM. The CDR3 is 13 residues long. V gave up 5 bases and J gave up 4 bases, with 11 bases separating them. The CDR3 bases are TGTGCCAGCAGTCCCCCGCTCTTCACTGAAGCTTTCTTT. Residues: CASSPPLFTEAFF.

The rearrangement uses TRBV29-1 and TRBJ1-1; 8 bases are shared with TRBD1. Germline trimming cut 6 bases from V and 4 bases from J; bases unmatched to any gene: 4. The germline gives CDR1 SQVTM, CDR2 ANQGSEA. The CDR3 is 12 residues long. The CDR3 sequence is CSVRTGPTEAFF. CDR3 nucleotide sequence: TGCAGCGTAAGGACAGGGCCCACTGAAGCTTTCTTT.

There are a few counts of this clone. V usage is TRBV4-2 and J usage is TRBJ1-4; D is unclear. The CDR3 totals 16 residues. The ends were cut back, 0 bases at V and 12 bases at J, with 20 bases in the middle. CDR1 and CDR2 from the germline V gene are LGHNA and YNFKEQ. The CDR3 reads CASSQDLRREADELFF. CDR3 coding DNA: TGTGCCAGCAGCCAAGATCTTCGGCGGGAGGCGGACGAACTGTTTTTT.

This clone was counted between two and nine times. V usage is TRBV7-9 and J usage is TRBJ1-2; TRBD1 might be the D (5 bases). V shed 3 bases and J shed 9 bases, with 11 bases lying between them. The CDR3 extends over 12 amino acids. Germline values: CDR1 SEHNR, CDR2 FQNEAQ (reference sequence). The CDR3 DNA reads TGTGCCAGCAGCTTTATACAGGATCGCTACACCTTC. Protein: CASSFIQDRYTF. The full variable domain, in which reference TRBV7-9 and TRBJ1-2 provide the parts outside the CDR3, is DTGVSQNPRHKITKRGQNVTFRCDPISEHNRLYWYRQTLGQGPEFLTYFQNEAQLEKSRLLSDRFSAERPKGSFSTLEIQRTEQGDSAMYLCASSFIQDRYTFGSGTRLTVV.

The V call is TRBV27, the J call TRBJ2-1; 8 bases fit TRBD2. This CDR3 is 16 amino acids long. V lost 5 bases to trimming and J lost 2 bases; unmatched junction nucleotides: 8. CDR1 and CDR2 (germline): MNHEY, SMNVEV (reference sequence). CDR3 protein: CASSPRTSGPYNEQFF. CDR3 coding DNA: TGTGCCAGCAGTCCGCGTACTAGCGGACCCTACAATGAGCAGTTCTTC.

The chain uses TRBV2 and TRBJ2-2, with 7 bases matching TRBD1. Germline loops: CDR1 SNHLY, CDR2 FYNNEI. V lost 6 bases and J lost 3; bases outside the gene matches: 4. The CDR3 is 14 amino acids. This CDR3 reads CASRDRVYTGELFF. In DNA form, the CDR3 reads TGTGCCAGCAGAGACAGGGTCTACACCGGGGAGCTGTTTTTT.

This clone was observed a handful of times. The chain employs TRBV7-9 and TRBJ2-1; possibly TRBD1 for D (6 bases). V was shortened by 2 bases and J by 0 bases, with 14 bases between the two germline ends. Germline CDR1 reads SEHNR; CDR2 reads FQNEAQ (reference sequence). The length of the CDR3 is 17 residues. The CDR3 is CASSLTQGYSSYNEQFF. CDR3 in DNA: TGTGCCAGCAGCTTAACACAGGGTTACAGCTCCTACAATGAGCAGTTCTTC.

This chain joins TRBV5-1 and TRBJ2-5; maybe TRBD1 (5 bases). The CDR3 is 15 amino acids. CDR1 is SGHRS and CDR2 is YFSETQ in the germline V gene. V lost 1 base to trimming and J lost 4 bases, with 14 bases between them. The CDR3 region is CASSLSGLVGETQYF. CDR3 nucleotides: TGCGCCAGCAGCTTGTCAGGGTTAGTTGGAGAGACCCAGTACTTC.

The rearrangement joins TRBV30 to TRBJ1-2; D is unresolved. Germline values: CDR1 GTSNPN, CDR2 SVGIG (reference sequence). The CDR3 covers 14 residues. Trimming took off 8 bases at V and 4 bases at J, with 20 bases between the two ends. This chain's CDR3 is CATQWGLGPYGYTF. CDR3 nucleotide sequence: TGTGCCACCCAGTGGGGTTTGGGTCCCTATGGCTACACCTTC.

About this clone: The junction shows a germline mismatch at one end, possibly a read error. The chain is built from TRBV28 and TRBJ2-1, with 11 bases that match TRBD1. CDR3 length: 15 residues. Germline CDR1 reads MDHEN; CDR2 reads SYDVKM. DNA for the CDR3: TGTGCCAGCAGCTTATCGGACAGGGGGCGCAATGAGCAGTTCTTC. It yields the protein CASSLSDRGRNEQFF.

V and J are TRBV29-1 and TRBJ2-5; D possibly corresponds to TRBD1 (5 bases). Trimming cost V 5 bases and J 5 bases, with 12 bases left between them. The CDR3 contains 12 residues. In germline, CDR1 is SQVTM, CDR2 ANQGSEA. The DNA for the CDR3 is TGCAGCGTTCAACAGGCGATGGAGACCCAGTACTTC. It codes for CSVQQAMETQYF.

The chain carries TRBV27 and TRBJ1-1; D is unresolved. The V gene's germline CDR1 is MNHEY and CDR2 SMNVEV (reference sequence). CDR3 size: 13 residues. Trimming pared 3 bases from V and 1 base from J, leaving 6 bases between. DNA of the CDR3: TGTGCCAGCAGTTTCGTCAGGAACACTGAAGCTTTCTTT. This encodes CASSFVRNTEAFF.